This T cell receptor (beta chain) is drawn from a study of cytomegalovirus exposure and HLA in healthy donors. Overall study results and limits: Several top significant clusters appeared, in a later analysis, to be linked to common viral pathogens.

The PCR was carried out with 60 Vbeta primers and 13 Jbeta primers. Assay used: immunoSEQ multiplex PCR; TCRdb lists only in-frame clones, some missing. The sample yields about 180,000 clones, around 80% seen once. For this clone: The antigen is not known.

V lost 2 bases and J lost 9; bases outside the gene matches: 8. The CDR3 contains 15 residues. Germline loops: CDR1 SNHLY, CDR2 FYNNEI. This chain uses TRBV2 with TRBJ2-3, with TRBD2 identical over 10 bases. The TCR originated in a boy aged 2 to 10 in good health and CMV-seronegative. Sequences were obtained from PBMCs. The CDR3 nucleotides are TGTGCCAGCAGTGAACAGTCTAGCGGGGGCGGGACGCAGTATTTT. It is translated as CASSEQSSGGGTQYF. Filled out from reference TRBV2 and TRBJ2-3, the complete variable domain reads EPEVTQTPSHQVTQMGQEVILRCVPISNHLYFYWYRQILGQKVEFLVSFYNNEISEKSEIFDDQFSVERPDGSNFTLKIRSTKLEDSAMYFCASSEQSSGGGTQYFGPGTRLTVL.